This TCR beta chain was identified during a study of STAT5B mutations in CD4+ large granular lymphocyte leukemia. Note on this clone: Its antigen remains unidentified.

Germline V lookup: CDR1 SGHVS, CDR2 FQNEAQ. The CDR3 spans 19 residues. V was clipped by 1 base and J by 0 bases; unmatched bases: 14. Study-wide results and caveats: TRBV06-family usage was enriched in top patient clones (8/27) versus controls (2/35). Without putative leukemic clones, patient CD4-sorted repertoires remained more clonal than healthy CD4+ repertoires.

Libraries were prepared by immunoSEQ multiplex PCR; TCRdb keeps only in-frame clonotypes and omits some of them. Found here are about 28,000 clones, about 69% of them singletons; the top ten hold 3% to 3.5%. What was sequenced was CD4+ T cells from blood buffy coats. This rearrangement joins TRBV7-8 to TRBJ1-1; 7 bases are shared with TRBD1. The origin of this receptor is a human donor in good health. CDR3 sequence reads: CASSLVSVVDRVLNTEAFF. For the CDR3, the DNA is TGTGCCAGCAGCTTAGTGTCGGTGGTCGACAGGGTTCTGAACACTGAAGCTTTCTTT.